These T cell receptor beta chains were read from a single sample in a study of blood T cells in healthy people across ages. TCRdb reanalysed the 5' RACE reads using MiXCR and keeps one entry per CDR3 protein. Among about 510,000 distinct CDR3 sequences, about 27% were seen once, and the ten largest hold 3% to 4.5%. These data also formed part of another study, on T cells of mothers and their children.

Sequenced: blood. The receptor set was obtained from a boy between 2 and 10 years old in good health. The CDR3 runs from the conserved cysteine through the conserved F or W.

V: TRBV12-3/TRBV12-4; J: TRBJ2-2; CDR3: CASGTTGLAGELFF
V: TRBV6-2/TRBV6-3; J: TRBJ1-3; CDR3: CASRDSGNTIYF
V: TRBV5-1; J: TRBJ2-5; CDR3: CASSKTGPVIETQYF
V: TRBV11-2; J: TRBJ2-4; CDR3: CASSLSGRADIQYF
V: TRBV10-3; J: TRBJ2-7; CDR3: CAIGPRTSGSGSSYEQYF
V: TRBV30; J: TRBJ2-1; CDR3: CAWSVVLGDTEFF
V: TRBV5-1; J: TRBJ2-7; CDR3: CASSLAGTGGSYEQYF
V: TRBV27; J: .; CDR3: CASSGGVGLAGGPGQFF
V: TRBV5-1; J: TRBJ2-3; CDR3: CASSEGRPGNTQYF
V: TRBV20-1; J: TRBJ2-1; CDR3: CSASGPGSMGDNEQFF